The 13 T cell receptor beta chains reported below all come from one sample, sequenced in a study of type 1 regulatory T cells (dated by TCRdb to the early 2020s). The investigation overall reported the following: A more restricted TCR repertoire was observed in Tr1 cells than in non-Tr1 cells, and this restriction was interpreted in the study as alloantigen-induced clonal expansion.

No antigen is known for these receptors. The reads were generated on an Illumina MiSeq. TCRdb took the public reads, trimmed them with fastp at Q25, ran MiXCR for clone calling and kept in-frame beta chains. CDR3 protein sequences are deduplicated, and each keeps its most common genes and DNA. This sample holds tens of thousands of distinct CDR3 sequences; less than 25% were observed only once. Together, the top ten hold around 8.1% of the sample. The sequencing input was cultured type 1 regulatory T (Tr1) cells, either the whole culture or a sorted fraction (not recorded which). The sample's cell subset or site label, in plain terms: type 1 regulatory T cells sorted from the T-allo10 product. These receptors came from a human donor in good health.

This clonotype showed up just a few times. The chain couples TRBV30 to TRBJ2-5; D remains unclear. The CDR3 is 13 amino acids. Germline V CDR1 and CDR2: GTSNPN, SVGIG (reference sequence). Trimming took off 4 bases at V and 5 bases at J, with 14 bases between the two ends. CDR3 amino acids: CAWMRHPKETQYF. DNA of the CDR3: TGTGCCTGGATGAGGCATCCCAAGGAGACCCAGTACTTC.

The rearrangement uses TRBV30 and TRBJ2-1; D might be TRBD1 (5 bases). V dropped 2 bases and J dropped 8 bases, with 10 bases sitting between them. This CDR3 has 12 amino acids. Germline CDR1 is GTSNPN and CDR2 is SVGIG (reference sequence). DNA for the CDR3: TGTGCCTGGAGTCCTCAAGGGGATGAGCAGTTCTTC. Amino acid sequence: CAWSPQGDEQFF.

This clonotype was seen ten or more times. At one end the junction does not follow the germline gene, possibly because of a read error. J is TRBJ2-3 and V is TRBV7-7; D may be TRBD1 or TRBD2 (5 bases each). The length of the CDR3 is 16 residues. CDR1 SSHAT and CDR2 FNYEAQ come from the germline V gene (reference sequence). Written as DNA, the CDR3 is TGTGCTAGCAGCCCGGGGACGTCCGCTAGCACAGATACGCAGTATTTT. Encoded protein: CASSPGTSASTDTQYF. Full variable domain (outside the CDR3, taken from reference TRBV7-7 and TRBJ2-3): GAGVSQSPRYKVTKRGQDVTLRCDPISSHATLYWYQQALGQGPEFLTYFNYEAQPDKSGLPSDRFSAERPEGSISTLTIQRTEQRDSAMYRCASSPGTSASTDTQYFGPGTRLTVL.

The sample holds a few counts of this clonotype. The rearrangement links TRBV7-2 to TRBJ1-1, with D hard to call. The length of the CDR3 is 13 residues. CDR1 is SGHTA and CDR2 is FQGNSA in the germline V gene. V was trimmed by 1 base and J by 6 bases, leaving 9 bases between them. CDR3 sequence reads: CASSLDSPSEAFF. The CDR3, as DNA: TGTGCCAGCAGCTTAGACTCCCCCTCTGAAGCTTTCTTT.

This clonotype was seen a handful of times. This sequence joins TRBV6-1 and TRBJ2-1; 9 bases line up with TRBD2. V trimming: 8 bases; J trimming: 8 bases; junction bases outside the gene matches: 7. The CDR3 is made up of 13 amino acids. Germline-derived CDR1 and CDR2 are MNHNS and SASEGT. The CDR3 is CASEGTSNYEQFF. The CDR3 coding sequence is TGTGCCAGCGAAGGGACTAGCAACTATGAGCAGTTCTTC.

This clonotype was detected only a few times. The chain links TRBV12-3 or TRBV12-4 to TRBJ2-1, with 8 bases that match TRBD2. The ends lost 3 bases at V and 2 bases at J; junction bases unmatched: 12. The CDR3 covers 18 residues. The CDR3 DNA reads TGTGCCAGCAGTTTGTACGTTCCCGGGACTAGTACCTACAATGAGCAGTTCTTC. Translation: CASSLYVPGTSTYNEQFF.

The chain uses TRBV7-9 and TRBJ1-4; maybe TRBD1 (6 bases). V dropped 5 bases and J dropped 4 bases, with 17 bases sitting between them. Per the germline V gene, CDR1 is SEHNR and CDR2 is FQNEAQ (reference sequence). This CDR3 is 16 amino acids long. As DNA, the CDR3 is TGTGCCAGCAGCCCTAATCGGGGGCAGATTAATGAAAAACTGTTTTTT. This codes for CASSPNRGQINEKLFF. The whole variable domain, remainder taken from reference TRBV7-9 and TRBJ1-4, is DTGVSQNPRHKITKRGQNVTFRCDPISEHNRLYWYRQTLGQGPEFLTYFQNEAQLEKSRLLSDRFSAERPKGSFSTLEIQRTEQGDSAMYLCASSPNRGQINEKLFFGSGTQLSVL.

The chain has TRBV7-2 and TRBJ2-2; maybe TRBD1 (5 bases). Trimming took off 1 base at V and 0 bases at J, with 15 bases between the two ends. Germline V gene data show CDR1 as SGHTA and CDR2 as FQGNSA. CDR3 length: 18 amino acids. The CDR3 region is CASSLVGPEGANTGELFF. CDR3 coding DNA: TGTGCCAGCAGCTTAGTGGGGCCCGAAGGGGCGAACACCGGGGAGCTGTTTTTT.

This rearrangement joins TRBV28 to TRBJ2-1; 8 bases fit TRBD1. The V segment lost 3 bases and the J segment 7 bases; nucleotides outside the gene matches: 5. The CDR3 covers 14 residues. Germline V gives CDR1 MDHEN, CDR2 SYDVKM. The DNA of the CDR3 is TGTGCCAGCAGTTTCCAGGGGGCTGCGAATGAGCAGTTCTTC. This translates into CASSFQGAANEQFF.

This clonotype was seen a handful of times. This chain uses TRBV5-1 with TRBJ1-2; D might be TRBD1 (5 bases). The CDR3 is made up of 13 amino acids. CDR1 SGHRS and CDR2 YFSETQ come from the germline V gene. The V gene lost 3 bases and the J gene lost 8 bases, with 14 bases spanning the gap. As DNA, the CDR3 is TGCGCCAGCAGCTCAGGGTGGAAGGCGGGCTACACCTTC. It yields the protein CASSSGWKAGYTF.

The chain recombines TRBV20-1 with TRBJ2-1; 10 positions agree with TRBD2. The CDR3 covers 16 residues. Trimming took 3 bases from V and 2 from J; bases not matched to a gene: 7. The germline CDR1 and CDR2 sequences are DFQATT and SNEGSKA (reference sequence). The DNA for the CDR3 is TGCAGTGCTAGCGACTCTAGCGGGAGAACCTACAATGAGCAGTTCTTC. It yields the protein CSASDSSGRTYNEQFF.

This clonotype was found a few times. The CDR3 DNA reads as TGCGCCAGCAGCGAACAGGCATGGATGAACACTGAAGCTTTCTTT. Its translation is CASSEQAWMNTEAFF. The gene calls are TRBV5-1 and TRBJ1-1, with D perhaps TRBD1 (5 bases). This CDR3 has 15 residues. Trimming pared 4 bases from V and 0 bases from J, leaving 13 bases between. Germline V gene lookup returns CDR1 SGHRS and CDR2 YFSETQ.

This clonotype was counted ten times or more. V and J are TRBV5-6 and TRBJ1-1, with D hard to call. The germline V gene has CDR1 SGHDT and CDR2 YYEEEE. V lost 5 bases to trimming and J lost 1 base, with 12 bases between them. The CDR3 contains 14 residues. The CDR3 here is CASRFGRRNTEAFF. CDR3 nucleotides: TGTGCCAGCAGATTCGGACGAAGGAACACTGAAGCTTTCTTT.